This TCR beta chain is drawn from a study of T-cell reconstitution after alpha-beta-depleted transplantation in children. The V and J ends lost 1 base and 2 bases respectively, with 14 bases between them. Per germline, CDR1 SGHTA and CDR2 FQGNSA. The CDR3 is 16 residues long. Researchers prepared the TCRbeta library using unique molecular identifiers, the study reports. TCRdb used MiXCR to reprocess the PCR reads, holding one entry per CDR3 protein. The data hold hundreds of thousands of distinct CDR3 sequences, with 10% to 15% observed a single time. This rearrangement joins TRBV7-2 to TRBJ1-1; the D gene is possibly TRBD1 (5 bases). This sample comprised PBMCs, obtained from the stem cell graft. This clonotype was sampled from a human donor who donated a stem cell graft to a child with Fanconi anemia. The DNA of the CDR3 is TGTGCCAGCAGCTTAGTGGGGGGGACGCTTAACACTGAAGCTTTCTTT. Its translation: CASSLVGGTLNTEAFF.